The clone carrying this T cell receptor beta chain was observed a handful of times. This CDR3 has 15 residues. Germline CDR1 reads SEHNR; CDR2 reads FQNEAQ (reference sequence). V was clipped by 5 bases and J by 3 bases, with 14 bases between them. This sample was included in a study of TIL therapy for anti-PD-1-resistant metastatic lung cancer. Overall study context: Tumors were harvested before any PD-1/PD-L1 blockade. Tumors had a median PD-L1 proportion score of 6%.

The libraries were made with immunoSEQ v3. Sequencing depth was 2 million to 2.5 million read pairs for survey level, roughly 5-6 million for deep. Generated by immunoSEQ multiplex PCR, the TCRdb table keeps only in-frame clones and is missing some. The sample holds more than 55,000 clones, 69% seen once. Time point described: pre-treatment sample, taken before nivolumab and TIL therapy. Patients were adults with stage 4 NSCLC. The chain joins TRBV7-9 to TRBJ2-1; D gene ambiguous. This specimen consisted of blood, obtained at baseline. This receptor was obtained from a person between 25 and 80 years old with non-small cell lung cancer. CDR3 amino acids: CASSPSVWSYNEQFF. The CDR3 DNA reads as TGTGCCAGCAGCCCCTCCGTTTGGAGCTACAATGAGCAGTTCTTC.